This T cell receptor (beta chain) was documented in a study of human T cells and chemical hapten exposure. Across the whole study: Patients, largely female, had alopecia areata, totalis or universalis.

Time point noted: patch test 3, about 24 weeks after DPC sensitization. The treatment was: therapeutic diphenylcyclopropenone sensitization with weekly scalp DPC. Researchers extracted total RNA from unfractionated whole blood. Study-wide points: Expanded TCRs made up significantly more big CDR3 similarity clusters than controls did.

This clonotype has only a few counts. Its antigen remains unknown. Each CDR3 protein gets one entry after TCRdb re-called the RACE reads with MiXCR. Of 210,000 or so distinct CDR3 sequences detected, around 25% appear once; the ten largest clones hold about 2.3%. This CDR3 region has 15 residues. J lost 1 base, V lost 1 base, and 3 bases had no gene match. Germline V CDR1 and CDR2: MNHEY, SVGAGI. Material: whole blood, obtained in connection with sensitization to the hapten diphenylcyclopropenone (DPC). The V gene is TRBV6-5, the J gene TRBJ1-1, with 7 bases aligning to TRBD1. The receptor was isolated from a woman in her thirties or forties with alopecia areata. Some clones in this sample may be carry-over from other donors' samples. CDR3 DNA: TGTGCCAGCAGTTACTGGGGACAGACGAACACTGAAGCTTTCTTT. This codes for CASSYWGQTNTEAFF.